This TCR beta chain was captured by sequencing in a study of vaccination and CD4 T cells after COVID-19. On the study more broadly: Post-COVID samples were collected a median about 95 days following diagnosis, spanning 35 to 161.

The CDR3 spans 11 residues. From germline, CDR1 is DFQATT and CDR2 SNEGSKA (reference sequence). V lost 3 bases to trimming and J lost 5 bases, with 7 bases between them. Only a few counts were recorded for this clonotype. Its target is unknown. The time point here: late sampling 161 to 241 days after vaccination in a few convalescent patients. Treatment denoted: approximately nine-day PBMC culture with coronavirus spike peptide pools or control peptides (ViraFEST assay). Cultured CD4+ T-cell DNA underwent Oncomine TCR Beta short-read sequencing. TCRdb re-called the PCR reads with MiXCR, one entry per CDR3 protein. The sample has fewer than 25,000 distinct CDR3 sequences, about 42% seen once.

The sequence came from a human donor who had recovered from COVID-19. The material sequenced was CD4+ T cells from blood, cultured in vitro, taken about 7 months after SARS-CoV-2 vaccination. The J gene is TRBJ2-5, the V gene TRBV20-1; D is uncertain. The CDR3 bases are TGCAGTGCTAGTCCGTCCGAGACCCAGTACTTC. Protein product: CSASPSETQYF.